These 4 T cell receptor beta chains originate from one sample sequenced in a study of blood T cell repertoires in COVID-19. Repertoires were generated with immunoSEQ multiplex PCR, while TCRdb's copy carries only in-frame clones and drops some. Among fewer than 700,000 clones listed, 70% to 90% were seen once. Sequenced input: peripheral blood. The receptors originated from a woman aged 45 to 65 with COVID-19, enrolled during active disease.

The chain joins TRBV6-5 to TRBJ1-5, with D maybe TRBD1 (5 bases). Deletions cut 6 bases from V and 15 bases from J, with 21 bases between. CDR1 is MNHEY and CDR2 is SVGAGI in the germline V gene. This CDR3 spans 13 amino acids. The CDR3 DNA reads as TGTGCCAGCAGCGAGGGAGCGGGGGGTCCCTGGCATTTT. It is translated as CASSEGAGGPWHF.

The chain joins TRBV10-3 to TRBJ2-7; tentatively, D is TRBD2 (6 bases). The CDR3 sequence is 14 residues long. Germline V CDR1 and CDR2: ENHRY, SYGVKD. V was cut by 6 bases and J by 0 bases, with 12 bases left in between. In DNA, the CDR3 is TGTGCCATCAGGGGGGGACCTCCCTCCTACGAGCAGTACTTC. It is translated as CAIRGGPPSYEQYF.

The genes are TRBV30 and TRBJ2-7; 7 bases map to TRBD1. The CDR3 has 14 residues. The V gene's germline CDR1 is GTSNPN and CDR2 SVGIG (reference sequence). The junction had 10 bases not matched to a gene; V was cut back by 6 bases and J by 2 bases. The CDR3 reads CACHPGDRPYEQYF. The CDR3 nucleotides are TGTGCCTGTCACCCTGGGGACAGACCCTACGAGCAGTACTTC.

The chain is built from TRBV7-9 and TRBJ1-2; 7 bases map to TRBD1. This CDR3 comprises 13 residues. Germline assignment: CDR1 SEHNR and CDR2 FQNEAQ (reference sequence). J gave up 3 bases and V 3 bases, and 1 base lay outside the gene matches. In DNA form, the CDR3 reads TGTGCCAGCAGCTTCCAGGGGGACTATGGCTACACCTTC. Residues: CASSFQGDYGYTF.